The 29 T cell receptor beta chains reported below all come from one sample, sequenced in a study of Ad26.COV2.S vaccination and SARS-CoV-2 variants. Treatment here: roughly 19 received Ad26.COV2.S at low or high dose, single or two shots; roughly 5 received placebo; per-sample allocation not given. At day 63 after the first vaccine or placebo injection, samples were drawn. Libraries were prepared by immunoSEQ multiplex PCR; TCRdb keeps only in-frame clonotypes and omits some of them. There are a few hundred thousand clones in the sample; about nine tenths occur only once, and roughly 3.1% lies in the top ten. The sequencing here drew on peripheral blood, taken in a trial of Ad26.COV2.S vaccine versus placebo. The receptors were gathered from a person between 18 and 65 years old who received the Ad26.COV2.S COVID-19 vaccine or a placebo.

The J gene is TRBJ2-3, the V gene TRBV7-9; no clear D gene. The CDR3 length is 15 residues. Per germline, CDR1 SEHNR and CDR2 FQNEAQ (reference sequence). Trimming took off 5 bases at V and 2 bases at J, with 14 bases between the two ends. Written as DNA, the CDR3 is TGTGCCAGCAGCCCCCTTTTTGGGGACACAGATACGCAGTATTTT. Protein sequence: CASSPLFGDTDTQYF.

The chain employs TRBV6-2 or TRBV6-3 and TRBJ2-1; 8 nucleotides match TRBD2. The junction had 17 bases not matched to a gene; V was cut back by 0 bases and J by 7 bases. Germline V CDR1 and CDR2: MNHEY, SVGEGT. The CDR3 is made up of 19 amino acids. CDR3 nucleotide sequence: TGTGCCAGCAGTTACTCGATGGTGGTAGCGGGGATTAGGGGGAATGAGCAGTTCTTC. The encoded protein is CASSYSMVVAGIRGNEQFF.

The V call is TRBV10-3, the J call TRBJ1-2; the D gene is possibly TRBD1 (5 bases). Trimming cost V 10 bases and J 7 bases, with 16 bases left between them. The CDR3 has 12 amino acids. Per germline, CDR1 ENHRY and CDR2 SYGVKD. The CDR3 nucleotides read TGTGCCACCTGGGGGAGGGAGGGTGGCTACACCTTC. Translated, it gives CATWGREGGYTF.

Worth noting for this clone: This sample also contains other DNA sequences that code for the same CDR3. The chain is built from TRBV27 and TRBJ2-7; D ambiguous. Germline CDR1 reads MNHEY; CDR2 reads SMNVEV (reference sequence). This CDR3 has 13 amino acids. The ends were cut back, 0 bases at V and 4 bases at J, with 7 bases in the middle. The CDR3: CASSLSRSYEQYF. The CDR3 coding sequence is TGTGCCAGCAGTTTATCACGCAGTTACGAGCAGTACTTC.

V is TRBV7-8 and J is TRBJ1-4, with no clear D. Germline V gene sequence: CDR1 SGHVS, CDR2 FQNEAQ. The CDR3 length is 11 residues. The V end was cut by 5 bases, the J end by 8 bases, with 6 bases between. CDR3 region: CASSQLEKLFF. The CDR3 DNA sequence: TGTGCCAGCAGCCAACTAGAAAAACTGTTTTTT. Full variable domain (remainder filled in from reference TRBV7-8 and TRBJ1-4): GAGVSQSPRYKVAKRGQDVALRCDPISGHVSLFWYQQALGQGPEFLTYFQNEAQLDKSGLPSDRFFAERPEGSVSTLKIQRTQQEDSAVYLCASSQLEKLFFGSGTQLSVL.

This clone was detected once. The chain recombines TRBV25-1 with TRBJ1-1; TRBD1 might be the D (5 bases). The CDR3 contains 13 residues. V was trimmed by 8 bases and J by 1 base, leaving 11 bases between them. Germline loops: CDR1 MGHDK, CDR2 SYGVNS. CDR3 sequence reads: CASSWGGNTEAFF. For the CDR3, the DNA is TGTGCCAGCTCTTGGGGGGGGAACACTGAAGCTTTCTTT.

The rearrangement uses TRBV7-3 and TRBJ2-3; TRBD1 might be the D (6 bases). This CDR3 is built from 17 residues. Germline V gives CDR1 SGHTA, CDR2 FQGTGA. V was trimmed by 6 bases and J by 2 bases, leaving 21 bases between them. As DNA, the CDR3 is TGTGCCAGCAGATGGGACACCGAAACCAGCAACACAGATACGCAGTATTTT. Its translation is CASRWDTETSNTDTQYF. Using reference TRBV7-3 and TRBJ2-3 for the parts outside the CDR3, the full variable domain is GAGVSQTPSNKVTEKGKYVELRCDPISGHTALYWYRQSLGQGPEFLIYFQGTGAADDSGLPNDRFFAVRPEGSVSTLKIQRTERGDSAVYLCASRWDTETSNTDTQYFGPGTRLTVL.

A remark on this clone: The same CDR3 also results from other DNA sequences found in this sample. The chain couples TRBV7-9 to TRBJ1-6; D gene uncertain. This CDR3 spans 12 amino acids. V dropped 1 base and J dropped 9 bases, with 4 bases sitting between them. From germline, CDR1 is SEHNR and CDR2 FQNEAQ (reference sequence). The CDR3 nucleotides are TGTGCCAGCAGCTTAGGGGGTTCACCCCTCCACTTT. Its translation: CASSLGGSPLHF.

This clone was detected only once. V and J are TRBV5-1 and TRBJ2-7, with D possibly TRBD1 on 5 matching bases. The germline V gene has CDR1 SGHRS and CDR2 YFSETQ. The CDR3 has 13 amino acids. V lost 4 bases and J 6 bases, leaving 14 bases between the germline ends. CDR3 loop: CASSPAIRGEQYF. In nucleotides, the CDR3 is TGCGCCAGCAGCCCAGCAATAAGGGGCGAGCAGTACTTC.

V and J are TRBV5-1 and TRBJ2-1; a weak D match, TRBD2 (5 bases). CDR3 length: 13 residues. Trimming shortened V by 5 bases and J by 5 bases, and 11 bases separated the two germline ends. Per germline, CDR1 SGHRS and CDR2 YFSETQ. The CDR3 DNA is TGCGCCAGCAGTTTCGGGAAAGACAATGAGCAGTTCTTC. Amino acids: CASSFGKDNEQFF.

The chain joins TRBV7-9 to TRBJ1-5, with D perhaps TRBD1 (5 bases). Trimming removed 5 bases at V and 5 bases at J, with 16 bases between. Looked up from germline, CDR1 is SEHNR and CDR2 is FQNEAQ (reference sequence). This CDR3 spans 15 amino acids. The CDR3 bases are TGTGCCAGCAGCGCTGAGGGGAGGCAAGATCAGCCCCAGCATTTT. Translated: CASSAEGRQDQPQHF.

The chain links TRBV9 to TRBJ2-1; no clear D gene. V was clipped by 0 bases and J by 0 bases, with 10 bases between them. There are 16 residues in the CDR3. The germline CDR1 and CDR2 sequences are SGDLS and YYNGEE. The CDR3 spells CASSVGQRSSYNEQFF. In nucleotides, the CDR3 is TGTGCCAGCAGCGTAGGGCAAAGGAGCTCCTACAATGAGCAGTTCTTC.

V and J are TRBV12-3 or TRBV12-4 and TRBJ1-1; D not resolved. The CDR3 loop spans 13 amino acids. V lost 1 base and J 2 bases, leaving 5 bases between the germline ends. CDR3 DNA: TGTGCCAGCAGTTTAGTAGGTAACACTGAAGCTTTCTTT. Encoded protein: CASSLVGNTEAFF.

The gene calls are TRBV9 and TRBJ2-5; 8 nucleotides align to TRBD2. The germline CDR1 and CDR2 sequences are SGDLS and YYNGEE. With 3 bases clipped from V and 1 base from J, the junction kept 2 bases outside the gene matches. The CDR3 has 14 amino acids. The CDR3 bases are TGTGCCAGCAGCGGTACTAGCGGCCAAGAGACCCAGTACTTC. Encoded protein: CASSGTSGQETQYF. The variable domain in full, completed from reference TRBV9 and TRBJ2-5, reads DSGVTQTPKHLITATGQRVTLRCSPRSGDLSVYWYQQSLDQGLQFLIQYYNGEERAKGNILERFSAQQFPDLHSELNLSSLELGDSALYFCASSGTSGQETQYFGPGTRLLVL.

The chain uses TRBV24-1 and TRBJ2-3; 12 nucleotides agree with TRBD2. Germline loops: CDR1 KGHDR, CDR2 SFDVKD. This CDR3 contains 18 residues. Trimming cost V 6 bases and J 2 bases; bases outside gene matches: 11. Here the CDR3 reads CATSSGLGLAGNTDTQYF. CDR3 DNA sequence: TGTGCCACCAGTTCGGGGCTGGGACTAGCGGGCAACACAGATACGCAGTATTTT.

This clone was seen just once. The CDR3: CASSPSDGYTF. The CDR3, as DNA: TGTGCCAGCAGCCCCAGTGATGGCTACACCTTC. V is TRBV9 and J is TRBJ1-2; the D is unclear. CDR1 SGDLS and CDR2 YYNGEE come from the germline V gene. Trimming left V 4 bases short and J 6 bases short, with 7 bases between. CDR3 length equals 11 residues.

This rearrangement joins TRBV3-1 (or the pseudogene TRBV3-2) to TRBJ1-3; 7 nucleotides match TRBD1. The germline CDR1 and CDR2 sequences are LGHDT and YNNKEL (reference sequence). This CDR3 comprises 15 residues. With V trimmed by 4 bases and J by 0 bases, 3 bases remained unmatched. CDR3 in DNA: TGTGCCAGCAGCCCAGGGGGTGGCTCTGGAAACACCATATATTTT. It translates to CASSPGGGSGNTIYF.

The chain carries TRBV10-1 and TRBJ1-6; 8 nucleotides line up with TRBD1. There are 16 residues in the CDR3. CDR1 and CDR2 (germline): WNHNN, SYGVQD (reference sequence). Unmatched junction bases numbered 12, after V lost 7 bases and J lost 7 bases. The CDR3 coding sequence is TGCGCCAGCACTCTAATAGCAGGGGGCGGAAATTCACCCCTCCACTTT. It is translated as CASTLIAGGGNSPLHF.

The rearrangement joins TRBV7-3 to TRBJ2-1; the D gene is possibly TRBD2 (6 bases). The V end was cut by 2 bases, the J end by 8 bases, with 10 bases between. Germline V gene lookup returns CDR1 SGHTA and CDR2 FQGTGA. CDR3 length: 13 amino acids. CDR3 protein: CASSLRGKDEQFF. CDR3 DNA: TGTGCCAGCAGCTTACGGGGGAAAGATGAGCAGTTCTTC.

The chain employs TRBV5-1 and TRBJ2-2; 8 bases are a match to TRBD1. Germline CDR1 reads SGHRS; CDR2 reads YFSETQ. The CDR3 has 16 residues. The trim removed 5 bases at V and 1 base at J, leaving 7 bases unmatched. The CDR3 is CASRIPGQENTGELFF. The DNA for the CDR3 is TGCGCCAGCAGGATACCGGGACAGGAGAACACCGGGGAGCTGTTTTTT. Complete variable domain (other parts from reference TRBV5-1 and TRBJ2-2): KAGVTQTPRYLIKTRGQQVTLSCSPISGHRSVSWYQQTPGQGLQFLFEYFSETQRNKGNFPGRFSGRQFSNSRSEMNVSTLELGDSALYLCASRIPGQENTGELFFGEGSRLTVL.

The CDR3 bases are TGTGCCAGCAGCCGGTGGGACGTAAGGTCGAGCGACCGCCTTGGAAACACCATATATTTT. Encoded protein: CASSRWDVRSSDRLGNTIYF. The V gene is TRBV3-1 (or the pseudogene TRBV3-2), the J gene TRBJ1-3; tentative D call: TRBD1 (5 bases). Germline V gene data show CDR1 as LGHDT and CDR2 as YNNKEL (reference sequence). There are 20 residues in the CDR3. Trimming pared 4 bases from V and 3 bases from J, leaving 28 bases between.

The gene calls are TRBV5-5 and TRBJ1-4, with D uncertain. This CDR3 has 15 residues. V lost 4 bases to trimming and J lost 5 bases, with 15 bases between them. Germline V gene lookup returns CDR1 SGHKS and CDR2 YYEKEE (reference sequence). CDR3 sequence reads: CASSPRTPTNEKLFF. CDR3 nucleotides: TGTGCCAGCAGCCCCCGTACGCCTACCAATGAAAAACTGTTTTTT.

In regard to this clone: The identical CDR3 is also encoded by other nucleotide sequences in the sample. The chain couples TRBV5-5 to TRBJ1-5, with D tentatively TRBD1 (5 bases). CDR1 SGHKS and CDR2 YYEKEE come from the germline V gene (reference sequence). Trimming removed 0 bases from V and 4 bases from J, with 8 bases in between. This CDR3 is built from 14 residues. CDR3 loop: CASSLERGNQPQHF. The CDR3 DNA reads TGTGCCAGCAGCTTGGAACGGGGGAATCAGCCCCAGCATTTT.

The V gene is TRBV30, the J gene TRBJ1-1; possible D gene TRBD1, 5 bases. The CDR3 length is 13 residues. CDR1 is GTSNPN, CDR2 SVGIG, per germline (reference sequence). V was clipped by 4 bases and J by 4 bases, with 13 bases between them. The CDR3 sequence is CAWKRGVGTEAFF. Written as DNA, the CDR3 is TGTGCCTGGAAGCGGGGCGTGGGCACTGAAGCTTTCTTT.

The V call is TRBV6-2 or TRBV6-3, the J call TRBJ2-4, with 7 bases aligning to TRBD1. Germline V CDR1 and CDR2: MNHEY, SVGEGT. The CDR3 is made up of 17 amino acids. V shed 5 bases, J shed 7 bases, and the junction held 17 bases outside the gene matches. The CDR3 DNA is TGTGCCAGCAGTACTCCTAGTAGAGGGGGCCCCGGGAACATTCAGTACTTC. This sequence encodes CASSTPSRGGPGNIQYF.

This chain joins TRBV7-2 and TRBJ1-5; the match to TRBD1 covers 7 bases. With 3 bases clipped from V and 0 bases from J, the junction kept 8 bases outside the gene matches. In germline, CDR1 is SGHTA, CDR2 FQGNSA. The CDR3 length is 17 residues. CDR3 nucleotide sequence: TGTGCCAGCAGCTTTACAACCGGGACAGATAGCAATCAGCCCCAGCATTTT. Translated, it gives CASSFTTGTDSNQPQHF.

V gene TRBV27 combines with J gene TRBJ2-6; 10 bases map to TRBD1. V was pared by 4 bases and J by 0 bases, with 6 bases of the junction left unmatched. CDR1 MNHEY and CDR2 SMNVEV come from the germline V gene (reference sequence). The CDR3 spans 18 residues. CDR3 DNA sequence: TGTGCCAGCAGTTCCCGGGACAGGGGTCTCTCTGGGGCCAACGTCCTGACTTTC. Protein: CASSSRDRGLSGANVLTF.

V usage is TRBV30 and J usage is TRBJ1-1; no clear D. The CDR3 covers 14 residues. Germline CDR1 reads GTSNPN; CDR2 reads SVGIG (reference sequence). Trimming removed 3 bases at V and 0 bases at J, with 11 bases between. CDR3 DNA: TGTGCCTGGAGCGTCCTGCCCATGAACACTGAAGCTTTCTTT. Protein: CAWSVLPMNTEAFF.

The chain couples TRBV6-5 to TRBJ1-5; D remains unclear. The CDR3 is 12 residues long. V gave up 8 bases and J gave up 4 bases, with 9 bases separating them. Germline values: CDR1 MNHEY, CDR2 SVGAGI. CDR3 DNA sequence: TGTGCCAGCGCGCGAGTTAATCAGCCCCAGCATTTT. It codes for CASARVNQPQHF.